The TCR beta chain under discussion was sequenced for a study of T-cell reconstitution after alpha-beta-depleted transplantation in children. Preparation of the TCRbeta library involved a method that used unique molecular identifiers. TCRdb independently ran MiXCR on the PCR reads; one entry per CDR3 protein. The profile shows about 610,000 distinct CDR3 sequences, roughly a tenth of them singletons. Germline lookup yields CDR1 MNHNS and CDR2 SASEGT. The CDR3 length is 15 residues. Trimming cost V 6 bases and J 4 bases; bases outside gene matches: 7. Many counts were recorded for this clonotype. The sequence was collected from a human donor who donated a stem cell graft to a child with acute myeloid leukemia. The chain links TRBV6-1 to TRBJ2-3, with 10 positions matching TRBD2. The specimen was PBMCs from the stem cell graft donor, collected from the stem cell graft. Here the CDR3 reads CASSHLAGDADTQYF. In nucleotides, the CDR3 is TGTGCCAGCAGCCATCTAGCGGGAGACGCAGATACGCAGTATTTT.